This is a list of T cell receptor beta chains from one sample in a study of blood T cells in healthy people across ages. Using its own MiXCR run on the 5' RACE reads, TCRdb lists one record per CDR3 protein. The sample records some 890,000 distinct CDR3 sequences, approximately 32% being singletons. A further study also used this sample, focusing on T cells of mothers and their children.

The sample was blood. All receptors derive from a woman between 35 and 50 years old in good health. Each CDR3 is given with its conserved first and last residue. D genes are given only for firm matches. Where a row states a size, it is once, few, many or the class of an expanded clone; other rows omit it.

d_gene | j_gene | v_gene | abundance | CDR3aa | CDR3nt
NA | TRBJ2-3 | TRBV4-1 | NA | CASSQEGIVSDTQYF | TGCGCCAGCAGCCAAGAGGGGATTGTGTCAGATACGCAGTATTTT
NA | TRBJ2-7 | TRBV18 | many | CATNGDLSYEQYF | TGTGCCACCAACGGGGATCTCTCCTACGAGCAGTACTTC
TRBD2 | TRBJ2-7 | TRBV6-5 | many | CASSYLTSGGRPYEQYF | TGTGCCAGCAGTTACCTGACTAGCGGGGGGCGCCCCTACGAGCAGTACTTC
TRBD2 | TRBJ2-1 | TRBV7-9 | NA | CASSRASGGPHSYNEQFF | TGTGCCAGCAGCCGGGCTAGCGGGGGGCCCCACTCCTACAATGAGCAGTTCTTC
TRBD1 | TRBJ1-2 | TRBV24-1 | NA | CATSEPGQGDYGYTF | TGTGCGACCAGTGAACCCGGACAGGGGGACTATGGCTACACCTTC
NA | TRBJ1-2 | TRBV7-9 | NA | CASSLEIQGEGYTF | TGTGCCAGCAGCTTAGAGATACAGGGCGAGGGCTACACCTTC
TRBD1 | TRBJ1-6 | TRBV4-1 | few | CASSQDGLGGSPLHF | TGCGCCAGCAGCCAAGACGGGTTAGGGGGCTCACCCCTCCACTTT
NA | TRBJ1-5 | TRBV5-1 | NA | CASSLGTGEVQPQHF | TGCGCCAGCAGCTTGGGGACGGGTGAAGTCCAGCCCCAGCATTTT
NA | TRBJ2-4 | TRBV7-2 | many | CASSLEGSFGGIQYF | TGTGCCAGCAGCTTAGAGGGTTCCTTCGGGGGCATTCAGTACTTC
NA | TRBJ1-1 | TRBV3-1 | few | CASSQYQGAEAFF | TGTGCCAGCAGCCAATATCAGGGCGCTGAAGCTTTCTTT
TRBD1 | TRBJ2-2 | TRBV6-4 | NA | CTGSDRADTGELFF | TGTACCGGCAGTGACAGGGCGGACACCGGGGAGCTGTTTTTT
NA | TRBJ2-3 | TRBV29-1 | many | CSVAKGSTDTQYF | TGCAGCGTTGCCAAGGGAAGCACAGATACGCAGTATTTT
NA | TRBJ2-7 | TRBV7-9 | NA | CASRLGAASYEQYF | TGTGCCAGCAGATTAGGGGCAGCTAGCTACGAGCAGTACTTC
TRBD1 | TRBJ1-2 | TRBV20-1 | NA | CSAQGAEGYTF | TGCAGTGCCCAGGGGGCGGAGGGCTACACCTTC
NA | TRBJ2-1 | TRBV29-1 | many | CSVVSYNEQFF | TGCAGCGTTGTCTCCTACAATGAGCAGTTCTTC
NA | TRBJ2-7 | TRBV6-2/TRBV6-3 | many | CASNTNSGAYEQYF | TGTGCCAGCAACACCAACTCTGGAGCCTACGAGCAGTACTTC
NA | TRBJ2-6 | TRBV12-3/TRBV12-4 | many | CASRALRKSSGANVLTF | TGTGCCAGCAGGGCCTTGCGCAAGAGCTCTGGGGCCAACGTCCTGACTTTC
NA | TRBJ2-3 | TRBV9 | few | CASTPGSSTDTQYF | TGTGCCAGCACCCCGGGGTCCAGCACAGATACGCAGTATTTT
TRBD1 | TRBJ1-2 | TRBV4-3 | NA | CASSQDRETGTGTNGYTF | TGCGCCAGCAGCCAAGATAGGGAAACCGGGACAGGGACGAATGGCTACACCTTC
NA | TRBJ2-3 | TRBV7-2 | few | CASSLVGGGGFTDTQYF | TGTGCCAGCAGCTTAGTAGGGGGCGGGGGGTTCACAGATACGCAGTATTTT
TRBD2 | TRBJ2-1 | TRBV6-1 | NA | CAHEGGGAGEQFF | TGTGCCCACGAGGGCGGGGGGGCCGGTGAGCAGTTCTTC
TRBD1 | TRBJ1-2 | TRBV29-1 | many | CSARQGLVLGGYTF | TGCAGCGCGAGACAGGGTCTGGTGCTTGGTGGCTACACCTTC
NA | TRBJ1-2 | TRBV6-5 | few | CASRDGGIRDTF | TGTGCCAGCAGGGACGGGGGGATCCGGGACACCTTC
NA | TRBJ2-3 | TRBV4-3 | once | CTSSQDLASTDTQYF | TGCACCAGCAGCCAAGATCTGGCTAGCACAGATACGCAGTATTTT
NA | TRBJ2-7 | TRBV12-3/TRBV12-4 | many | CASTPRGPTFEQYF | TGTGCCAGCACCCCTCGGGGACCTACCTTCGAGCAGTACTTC
TRBD2 | TRBJ2-1 | TRBV7-8 | once | CASSGTGGGSYNEQFF | TGTGCCAGCAGCGGGACTGGCGGGGGGTCCTACAATGAGCAGTTCTTC
NA | TRBJ1-6 | TRBV10-3 | many | CAISGGRDSPLHF | TGTGCCATCAGTGGGGGTAGGGACTCACCCCTCCACTTT
TRBD2 | TRBJ2-7 | TRBV2 | NA | CASSIAGGNEQYF | TGTGCCAGCAGTATAGCGGGAGGGAACGAGCAGTACTTC
NA | TRBJ2-2 | TRBV5-1 | few | CASDKGHTNTGELFF | TGCGCCAGCGACAAGGGACACACGAACACCGGGGAGCTGTTTTTT
TRBD1 | TRBJ1-2 | TRBV28 | few | CASSVRGSNGYTF | TGTGCCAGCAGCGTCAGGGGGTCTAATGGCTACACCTTC
NA | TRBJ2-7 | TRBV29-1 | NA | CSVDGGYEQYF | TGCAGCGTTGACGGCGGCTACGAGCAGTACTTC
NA | TRBJ2-5 | TRBV5-1 | many | CASSKGTGSDETQYF | TGCGCCAGCAGCAAAGGAACGGGATCTGATGAGACCCAGTACTTC
NA | TRBJ1-1 | TRBV28 | NA | CASSLDTSGLNTEAFF | TGTGCCAGCAGTTTGGATACTTCTGGGCTCAACACTGAAGCTTTCTTT
NA | TRBJ1-1 | TRBV9 | NA | CASSAGDWRSTEAFF | TGTGCCAGCAGCGCGGGGGATTGGCGGAGCACTGAAGCTTTCTTT
NA | TRBJ2-1 | TRBV6-1 | NA | CASIKVSYNERFF | TGTGCCAGCATAAAGGTATCCTACAATGAGCGGTTCTTC
TRBD1 | TRBJ2-1 | TRBV7-3 | NA | CASSLSGQGNNEQFF | TGTGCCAGCAGTCTCTCAGGACAGGGGAACAATGAGCAGTTCTTC
TRBD1 | TRBJ2-2 | TRBV12-3/TRBV12-4 | NA | CASTYRGTNTGELFF | TGTGCCAGCACTTACAGGGGTACAAACACCGGGGAGCTGTTTTTT
NA | TRBJ2-7 | TRBV28 | many | CASSSAIGTLSYEQYF | TGTGCCAGCAGCTCCGCTATTGGGACACTATCCTACGAGCAGTACTTC
NA | TRBJ2-6 | TRBV20-1 | NA | CSASPDGGSGANVLTF | TGCAGTGCGTCCCCCGACGGTGGCTCTGGGGCCAACGTCCTGACTTTC
TRBD1 | TRBJ2-5 | TRBV28 | few | CASRTGYETQYF | TGTGCCAGCAGGACAGGGTACGAGACCCAGTACTTC
NA | TRBJ2-5 | TRBV5-1 | many | CASSSQETQYF | TGCGCCAGCAGCTCCCAAGAGACCCAGTACTTC